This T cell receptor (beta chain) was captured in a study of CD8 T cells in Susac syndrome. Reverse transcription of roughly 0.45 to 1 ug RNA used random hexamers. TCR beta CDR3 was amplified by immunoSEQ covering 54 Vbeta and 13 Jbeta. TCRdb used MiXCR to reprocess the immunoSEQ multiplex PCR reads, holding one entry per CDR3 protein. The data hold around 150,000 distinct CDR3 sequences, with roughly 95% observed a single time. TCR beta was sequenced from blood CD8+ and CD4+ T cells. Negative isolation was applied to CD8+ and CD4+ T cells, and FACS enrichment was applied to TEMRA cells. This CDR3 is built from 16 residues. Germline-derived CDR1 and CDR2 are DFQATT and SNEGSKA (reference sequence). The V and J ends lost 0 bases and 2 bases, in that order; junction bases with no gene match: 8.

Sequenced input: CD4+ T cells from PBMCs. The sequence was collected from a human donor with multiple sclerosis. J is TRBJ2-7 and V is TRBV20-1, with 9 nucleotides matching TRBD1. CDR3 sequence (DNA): TGCAGTGCTAGAGATATAAGGACAGGGGATCCCTACGAGCAGTACTTC. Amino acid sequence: CSARDIRTGDPYEQYF.